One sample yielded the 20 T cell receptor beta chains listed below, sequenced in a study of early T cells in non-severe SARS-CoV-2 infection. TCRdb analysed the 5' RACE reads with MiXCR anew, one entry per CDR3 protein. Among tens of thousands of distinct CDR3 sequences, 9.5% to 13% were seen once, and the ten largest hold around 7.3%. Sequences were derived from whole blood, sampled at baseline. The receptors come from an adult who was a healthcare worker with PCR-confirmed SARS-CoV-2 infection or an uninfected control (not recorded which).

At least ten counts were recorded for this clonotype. The CDR3 DNA reads TGTGCCGCTTCCCCGACTAGCGGTTACAATGAGCAGTTCTTC. Amino acid sequence: CAASPTSGYNEQFF. V gene TRBV10-3 combines with J gene TRBJ2-1; 9 bases line up with TRBD2. The CDR3 is 14 residues long. V lost 11 bases to trimming and J lost 4 bases; unmatched junction nucleotides: 9. Germline CDR1 ENHRY, CDR2 SYGVKD.

Written as DNA, the CDR3 is TGCAGTGCTAGAACGGGGGGCGACACCGGGGAGCTGTTTTTT. Amino acid sequence: CSARTGGDTGELFF. V and J are TRBV20-1 and TRBJ2-2; possibly TRBD2 for D (7 bases). Germline V gene sequence: CDR1 DFQATT, CDR2 SNEGSKA (reference sequence). This CDR3 region has 14 residues. Trimming pared 2 bases from V and 3 bases from J, leaving 10 bases between.

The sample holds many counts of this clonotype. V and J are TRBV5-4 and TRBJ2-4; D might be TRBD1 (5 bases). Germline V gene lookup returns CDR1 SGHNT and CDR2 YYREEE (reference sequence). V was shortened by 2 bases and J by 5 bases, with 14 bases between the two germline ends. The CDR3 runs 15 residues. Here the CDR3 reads CASSLGWGSENIQYF. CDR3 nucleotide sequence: TGTGCCAGCAGCTTAGGATGGGGCTCAGAAAACATTCAGTACTTC.

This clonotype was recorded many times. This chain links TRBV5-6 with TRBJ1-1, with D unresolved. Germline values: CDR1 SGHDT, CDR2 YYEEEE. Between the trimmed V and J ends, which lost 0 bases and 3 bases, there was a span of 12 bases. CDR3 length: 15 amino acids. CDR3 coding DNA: TGTGCCAGCAGCTTGGGAAACCGATGGGACACTGAAGCTTTCTTT. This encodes CASSLGNRWDTEAFF.

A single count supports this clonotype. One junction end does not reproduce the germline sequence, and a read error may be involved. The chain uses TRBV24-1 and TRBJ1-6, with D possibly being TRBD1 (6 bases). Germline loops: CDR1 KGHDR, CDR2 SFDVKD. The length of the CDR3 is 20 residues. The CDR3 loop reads CATSPRKPIRGSSYNPPLHF. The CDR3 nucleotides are TGTGCCACCTCTCCCCGAAAACCCATCAGGGGAAGCTCCTATAATCCACCCCTCCACTTT.

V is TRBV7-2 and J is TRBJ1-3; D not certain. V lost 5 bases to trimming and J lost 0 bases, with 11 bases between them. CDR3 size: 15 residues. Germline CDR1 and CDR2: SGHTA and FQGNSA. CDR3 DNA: TGTGCCAGCAGCGCCAGACATGCCTCTGGAAACACCATATATTTT. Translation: CASSARHASGNTIYF.

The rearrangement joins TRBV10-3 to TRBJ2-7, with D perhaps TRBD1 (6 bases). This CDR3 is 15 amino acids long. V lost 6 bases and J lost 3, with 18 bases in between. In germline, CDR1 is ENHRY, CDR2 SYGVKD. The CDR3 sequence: CAIRTGTLGNYEQYF. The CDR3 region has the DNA TGTGCCATCAGGACGGGGACACTGGGGAACTACGAGCAGTACTTC.

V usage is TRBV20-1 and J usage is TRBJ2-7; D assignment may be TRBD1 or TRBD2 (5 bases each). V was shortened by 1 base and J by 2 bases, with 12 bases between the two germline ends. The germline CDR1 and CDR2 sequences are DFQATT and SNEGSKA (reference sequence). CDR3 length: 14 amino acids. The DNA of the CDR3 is TGCAGTGCTAGAGGTCGGCAGGGACCCTACGAGCAGTACTTC. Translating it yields CSARGRQGPYEQYF.

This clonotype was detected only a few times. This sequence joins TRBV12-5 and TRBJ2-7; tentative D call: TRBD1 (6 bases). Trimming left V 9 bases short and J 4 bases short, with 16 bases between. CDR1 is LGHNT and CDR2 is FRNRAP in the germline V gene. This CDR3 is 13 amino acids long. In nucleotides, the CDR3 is TGTGCTAGCCAGGCAGGGGACCTATACGAGCAGTACTTC. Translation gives CASQAGDLYEQYF.

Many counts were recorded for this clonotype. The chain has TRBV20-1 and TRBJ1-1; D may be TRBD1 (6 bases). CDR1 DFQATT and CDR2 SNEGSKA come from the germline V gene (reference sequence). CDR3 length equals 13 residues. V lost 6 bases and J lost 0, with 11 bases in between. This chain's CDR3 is CSADTGLNTEAFF. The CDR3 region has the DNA TGCAGTGCCGATACAGGGCTGAACACTGAAGCTTTCTTT.

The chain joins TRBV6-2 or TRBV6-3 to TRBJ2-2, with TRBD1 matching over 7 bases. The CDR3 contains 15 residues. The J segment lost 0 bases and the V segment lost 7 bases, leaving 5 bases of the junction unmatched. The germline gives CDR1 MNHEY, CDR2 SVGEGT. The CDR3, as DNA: TGTGCCAGCAATCACAGGGGAACGAACACCGGGGAGCTGTTTTTT. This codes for CASNHRGTNTGELFF.

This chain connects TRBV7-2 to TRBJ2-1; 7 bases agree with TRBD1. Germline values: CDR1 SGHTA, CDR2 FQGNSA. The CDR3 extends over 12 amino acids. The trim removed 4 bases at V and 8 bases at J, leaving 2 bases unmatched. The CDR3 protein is CASSSQGDEQFF. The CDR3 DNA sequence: TGTGCCAGCAGCTCCCAGGGGGATGAGCAGTTCTTC. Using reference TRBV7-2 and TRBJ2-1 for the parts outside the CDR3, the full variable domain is GAGVSQSPSNKVTEKGKDVELRCDPISGHTALYWYRQSLGQGLEFLIYFQGNSAPDKSGLPSDRFSAERTGGSVSTLTIQRTQQEDSAVYLCASSSQGDEQFFGPGTRLTVL.

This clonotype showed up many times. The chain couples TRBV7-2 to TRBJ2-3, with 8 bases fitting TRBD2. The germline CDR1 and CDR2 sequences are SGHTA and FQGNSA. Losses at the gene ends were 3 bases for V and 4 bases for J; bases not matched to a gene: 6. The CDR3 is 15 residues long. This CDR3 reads CASSFGGAFSDTQYF. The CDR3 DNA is TGTGCCAGCAGCTTCGGGGGGGCCTTTTCAGATACGCAGTATTTT. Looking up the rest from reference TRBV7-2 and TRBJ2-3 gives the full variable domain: GAGVSQSPSNKVTEKGKDVELRCDPISGHTALYWYRQSLGQGLEFLIYFQGNSAPDKSGLPSDRFSAERTGGSVSTLTIQRTQQEDSAVYLCASSFGGAFSDTQYFGPGTRLTVL.

CDR3 region: CASSSGQTRTDTQYF. In DNA form, the CDR3 reads TGTGCCAGTAGTTCCGGGCAAACGCGCACAGATACGCAGTATTTT. The chain uses TRBV19 and TRBJ2-3, with D unclear. V was shortened by 5 bases and J by 1 base, with 13 bases between the two germline ends. The germline gives CDR1 LNHDA, CDR2 SQIVND (reference sequence). The CDR3 is 15 residues long.

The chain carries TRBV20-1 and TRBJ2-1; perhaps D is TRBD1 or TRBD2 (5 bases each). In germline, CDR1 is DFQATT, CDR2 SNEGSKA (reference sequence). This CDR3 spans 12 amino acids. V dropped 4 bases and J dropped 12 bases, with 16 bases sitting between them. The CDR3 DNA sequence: TGCAGTGCTACGAGGGGCCCCCAACGGCAGTTCTTC. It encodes CSATRGPQRQFF.

This chain's CDR3 is CASSQGTGIAGAGELFF. The CDR3 nucleotides are TGCGCCAGCAGCCAGGGGACGGGTATTGCGGGGGCCGGGGAGCTGTTTTTT. The rearrangement links TRBV4-3 to TRBJ2-2; 7 bases are shared with TRBD2. V shed 3 bases, J shed 6 bases, and the junction held 13 bases outside the gene matches. The germline V gene encodes CDR1 LGHNA and CDR2 YSLEER. The CDR3 runs to 17 residues.

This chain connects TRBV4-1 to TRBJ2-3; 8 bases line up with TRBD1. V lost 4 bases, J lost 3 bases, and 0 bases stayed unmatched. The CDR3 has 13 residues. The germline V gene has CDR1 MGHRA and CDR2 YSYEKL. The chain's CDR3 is CASSRTGTDTQYF. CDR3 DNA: TGCGCCAGCAGCCGGACAGGGACAGATACGCAGTATTTT.

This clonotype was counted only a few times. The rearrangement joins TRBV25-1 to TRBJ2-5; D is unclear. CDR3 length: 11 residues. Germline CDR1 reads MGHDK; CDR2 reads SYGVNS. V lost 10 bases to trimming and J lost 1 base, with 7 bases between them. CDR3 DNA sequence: TGTGCCACAAGAGTCCAAGAGACCCAGTACTTC. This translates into CATRVQETQYF. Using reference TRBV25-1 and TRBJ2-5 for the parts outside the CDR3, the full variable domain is EADIYQTPRYLVIGTGKKITLECSQTMGHDKMYWYQQDPGMELHLIHYSYGVNSTEKGDLSSESTVSRIRTEHFPLTLESARPSHTSQYLCATRVQETQYFGPGTRLLVL.

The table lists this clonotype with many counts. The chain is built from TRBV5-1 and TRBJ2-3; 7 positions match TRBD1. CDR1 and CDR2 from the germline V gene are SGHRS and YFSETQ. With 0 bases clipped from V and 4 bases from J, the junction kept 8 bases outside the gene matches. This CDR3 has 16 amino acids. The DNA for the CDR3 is TGCGCCAGCAGCTTGGGAGACAGGGCACTGTCAGATACGCAGTATTTT. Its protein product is CASSLGDRALSDTQYF.

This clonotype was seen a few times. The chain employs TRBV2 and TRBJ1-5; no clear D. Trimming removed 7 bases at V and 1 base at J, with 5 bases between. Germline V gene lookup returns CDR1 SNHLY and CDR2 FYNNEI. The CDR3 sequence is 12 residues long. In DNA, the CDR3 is TGTGCCAGCACGGAAAGCAATCAGCCCCAGCATTTT. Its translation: CASTESNQPQHF.